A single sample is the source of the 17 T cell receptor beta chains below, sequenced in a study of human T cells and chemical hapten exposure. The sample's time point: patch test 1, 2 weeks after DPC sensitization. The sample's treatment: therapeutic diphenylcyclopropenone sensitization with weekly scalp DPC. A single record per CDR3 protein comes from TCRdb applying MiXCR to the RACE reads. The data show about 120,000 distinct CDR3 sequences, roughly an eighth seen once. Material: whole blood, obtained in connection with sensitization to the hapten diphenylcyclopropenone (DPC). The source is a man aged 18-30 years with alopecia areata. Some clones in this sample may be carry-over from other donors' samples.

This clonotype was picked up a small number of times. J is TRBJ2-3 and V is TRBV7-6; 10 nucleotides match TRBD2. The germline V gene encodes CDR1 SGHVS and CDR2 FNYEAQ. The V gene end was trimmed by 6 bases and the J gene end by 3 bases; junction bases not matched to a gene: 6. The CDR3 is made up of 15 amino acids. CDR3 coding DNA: TGTGCCAGCAGACCACTAGCGGGGTTGACAGATACGCAGTATTTT. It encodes CASRPLAGLTDTQYF.

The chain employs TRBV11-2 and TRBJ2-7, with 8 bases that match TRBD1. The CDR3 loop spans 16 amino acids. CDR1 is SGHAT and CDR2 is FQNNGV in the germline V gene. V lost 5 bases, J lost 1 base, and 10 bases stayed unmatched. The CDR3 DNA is TGTGCCAGCAGCCCCCCTGTGGGGACAGGATCCTACGAGCAGTACTTC. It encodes CASSPPVGTGSYEQYF. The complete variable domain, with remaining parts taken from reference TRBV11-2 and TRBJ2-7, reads EAGVAQSPRYKIIEKRQSVAFWCNPISGHATLYWYQQILGQGPKLLIQFQNNGVVDDSQLPKDRFSAERLKGVDSTLKIQPAKLEDSAVYLCASSPPVGTGSYEQYFGPGTRLTVT.

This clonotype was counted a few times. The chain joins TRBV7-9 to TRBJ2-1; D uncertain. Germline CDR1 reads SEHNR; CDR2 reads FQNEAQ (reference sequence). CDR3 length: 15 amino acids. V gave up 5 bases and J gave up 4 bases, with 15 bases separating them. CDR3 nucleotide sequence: TGTGCCAGCAGCCCTCTTCCTGTCCCTTACAATGAGCAGTTCTTC. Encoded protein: CASSPLPVPYNEQFF.

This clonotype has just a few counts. Here the CDR3 DNA reads TGTGCCAGCAGTCCAGAGGGCCTCTGGAACACTGAAGCTTTCTTT. It specifies CASSPEGLWNTEAFF. The chain uses TRBV28 and TRBJ1-1, with unresolved D. CDR1 is MDHEN and CDR2 is SYDVKM in the germline V gene. The V end was cut by 5 bases, the J end by 1 base, with 14 bases between. This CDR3 is 15 amino acids long.

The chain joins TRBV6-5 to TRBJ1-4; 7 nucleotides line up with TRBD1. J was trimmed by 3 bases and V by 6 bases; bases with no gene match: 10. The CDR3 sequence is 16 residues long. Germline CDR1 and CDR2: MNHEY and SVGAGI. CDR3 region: CASSRGERGSNEKLFF. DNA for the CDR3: TGTGCCAGCAGCAGGGGGGAGCGGGGGTCTAATGAAAAACTGTTTTTT.

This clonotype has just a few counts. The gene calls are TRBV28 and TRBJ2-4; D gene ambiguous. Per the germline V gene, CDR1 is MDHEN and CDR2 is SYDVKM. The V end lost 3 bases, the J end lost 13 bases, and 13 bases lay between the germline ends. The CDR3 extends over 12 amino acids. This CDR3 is CASSFSTENQYF. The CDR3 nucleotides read TGTGCCAGCAGTTTCTCCACGGAGAACCAGTACTTC.

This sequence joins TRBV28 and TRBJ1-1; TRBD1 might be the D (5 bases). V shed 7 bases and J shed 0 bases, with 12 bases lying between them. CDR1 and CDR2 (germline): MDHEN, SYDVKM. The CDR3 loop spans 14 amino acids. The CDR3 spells CASTTTAMNTEAFF. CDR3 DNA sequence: TGTGCCAGCACCACGACAGCCATGAACACTGAAGCTTTCTTT.

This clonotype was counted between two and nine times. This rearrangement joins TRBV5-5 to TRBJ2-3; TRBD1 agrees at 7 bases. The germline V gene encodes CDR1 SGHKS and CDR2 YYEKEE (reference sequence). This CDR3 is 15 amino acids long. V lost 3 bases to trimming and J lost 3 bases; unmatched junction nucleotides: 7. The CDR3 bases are TGTGCCAGCAGCTGGCTGACAGGGAAGACAGATACGCAGTATTTT. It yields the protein CASSWLTGKTDTQYF.

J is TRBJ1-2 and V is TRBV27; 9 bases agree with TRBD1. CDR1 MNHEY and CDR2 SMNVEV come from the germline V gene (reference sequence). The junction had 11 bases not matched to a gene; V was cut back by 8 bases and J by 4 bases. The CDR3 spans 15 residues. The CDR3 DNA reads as TGTGCCAGCGGCTCGCCGGGACAGGGTGTCTATGGCTACACCTTC. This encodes CASGSPGQGVYGYTF.

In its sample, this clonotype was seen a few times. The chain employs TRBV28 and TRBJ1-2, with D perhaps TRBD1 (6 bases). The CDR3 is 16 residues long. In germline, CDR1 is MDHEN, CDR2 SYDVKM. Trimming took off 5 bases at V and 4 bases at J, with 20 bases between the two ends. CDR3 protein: CASSPRGAVFVYGYTF. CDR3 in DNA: TGTGCCAGCAGTCCAAGGGGGGCGGTCTTCGTCTATGGCTACACCTTC.

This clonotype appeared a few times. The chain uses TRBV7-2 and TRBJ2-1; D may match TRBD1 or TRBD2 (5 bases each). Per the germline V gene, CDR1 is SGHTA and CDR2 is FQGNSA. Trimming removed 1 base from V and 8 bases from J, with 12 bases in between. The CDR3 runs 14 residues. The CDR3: CASSLGRDAHEQFF. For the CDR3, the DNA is TGTGCCAGCAGCTTAGGCAGGGACGCCCATGAGCAGTTCTTC.

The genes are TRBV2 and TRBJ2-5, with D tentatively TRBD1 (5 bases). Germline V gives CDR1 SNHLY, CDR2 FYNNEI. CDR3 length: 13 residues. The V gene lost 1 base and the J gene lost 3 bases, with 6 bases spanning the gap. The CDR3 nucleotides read TGTGCCAGCAGTGAAGAGACAGAAGAGACCCAGTACTTC. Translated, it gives CASSEETEETQYF.

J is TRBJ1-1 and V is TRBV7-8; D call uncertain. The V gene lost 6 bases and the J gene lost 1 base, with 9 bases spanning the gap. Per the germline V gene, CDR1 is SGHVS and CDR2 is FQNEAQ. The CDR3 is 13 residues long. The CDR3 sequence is CASRAPTNTEAFF. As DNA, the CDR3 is TGTGCCAGCAGGGCCCCAACGAACACTGAAGCTTTCTTT.

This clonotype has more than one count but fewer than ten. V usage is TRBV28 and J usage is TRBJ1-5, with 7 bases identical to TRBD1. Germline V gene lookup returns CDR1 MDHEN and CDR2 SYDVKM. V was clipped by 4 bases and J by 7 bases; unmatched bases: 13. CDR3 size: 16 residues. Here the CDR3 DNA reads TGTGCCAGCAGTTCTTACCGCGACAGGGACGGGCAGCCCCAGCATTTT. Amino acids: CASSSYRDRDGQPQHF.

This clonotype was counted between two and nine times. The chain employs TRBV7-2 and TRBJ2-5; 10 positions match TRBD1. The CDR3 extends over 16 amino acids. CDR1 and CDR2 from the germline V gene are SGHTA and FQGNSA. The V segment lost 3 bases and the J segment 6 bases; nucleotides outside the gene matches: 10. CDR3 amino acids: CASSLTGTGEGKTQYF. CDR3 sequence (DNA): TGTGCCAGCAGCTTGACCGGGACAGGGGAAGGCAAGACCCAGTACTTC.

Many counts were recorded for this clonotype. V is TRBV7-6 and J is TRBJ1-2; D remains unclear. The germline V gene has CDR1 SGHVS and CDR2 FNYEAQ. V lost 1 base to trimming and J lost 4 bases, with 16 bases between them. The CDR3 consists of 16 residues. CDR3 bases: TGTGCCAGCAGCTTAGAGATTGGTACACTTGGCTATGGCTACACCTTC. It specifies CASSLEIGTLGYGYTF.

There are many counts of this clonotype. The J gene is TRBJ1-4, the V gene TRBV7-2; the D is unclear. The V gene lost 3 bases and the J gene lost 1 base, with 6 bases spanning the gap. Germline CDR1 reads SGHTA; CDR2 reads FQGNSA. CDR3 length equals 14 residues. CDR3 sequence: CASSFEITNEKLFF. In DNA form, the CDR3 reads TGTGCCAGCAGCTTCGAGATAACTAATGAAAAACTGTTTTTT.